What follows is one T cell receptor (beta chain) and its context. The antigen is undetermined. Ophthalmopathy in the patients scored at least 3 on Clinical Activity Score and at least 4 on NOSPECS grade, lasting under 3 months. Thyroid ultrasound and orbital computed tomography, with clinical symptoms and serum thyroxine and TRAb, informed diagnoses. J lost 2 bases, V lost 8 bases, and 8 bases had no gene match. This CDR3 has 14 amino acids. CDR1 KGHSH and CDR2 LQKENI come from the germline V gene. Amplification yielded TCR beta CDR3 regions, with RNA transcripts as the source. HTBI primers were employed in a first-round RT-PCR of the TCR CDR3. TCRdb reanalysed the multiplex PCR reads using MiXCR and keeps one entry per CDR3 protein. Among a few hundred thousand distinct CDR3 sequences, approximately 16% were seen once, and the ten largest hold 25% to 30%. The data stem from a study of T cells in Graves' hyperthyroidism and ophthalmopathy.

Study-wide results and caveats: A model of 13 V-J pairs discriminated ophthalmopathy from stable hyperthyroidism.

The clonotype originates from a woman aged 25-40 years with Graves' ophthalmopathy. The chain is built from TRBV18 and TRBJ2-5; 7 bases line up with TRBD2. The specimen sequenced was blood. CDR3 residues: CASSGLAEQETQYF. The CDR3, as DNA: TGTGCCAGCAGTGGTCTAGCGGAGCAAGAGACCCAGTACTTC.